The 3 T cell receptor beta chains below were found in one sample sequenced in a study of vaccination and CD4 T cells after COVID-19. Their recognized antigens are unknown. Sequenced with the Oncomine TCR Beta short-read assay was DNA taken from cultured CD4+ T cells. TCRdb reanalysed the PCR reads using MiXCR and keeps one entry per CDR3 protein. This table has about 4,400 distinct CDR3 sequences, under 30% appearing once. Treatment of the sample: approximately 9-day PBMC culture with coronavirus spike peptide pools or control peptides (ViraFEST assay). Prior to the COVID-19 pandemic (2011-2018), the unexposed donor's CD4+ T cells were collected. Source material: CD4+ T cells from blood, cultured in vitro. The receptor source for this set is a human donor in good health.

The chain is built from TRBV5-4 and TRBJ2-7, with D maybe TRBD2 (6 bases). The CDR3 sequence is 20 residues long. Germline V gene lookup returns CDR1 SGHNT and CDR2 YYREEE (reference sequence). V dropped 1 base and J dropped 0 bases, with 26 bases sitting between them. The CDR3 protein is CASSLRQTRTFVGSSYEQYF. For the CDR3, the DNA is TGTGCCAGCAGCTTGAGGCAGACTAGGACGTTCGTGGGAAGCTCCTACGAGCAGTACTTC.

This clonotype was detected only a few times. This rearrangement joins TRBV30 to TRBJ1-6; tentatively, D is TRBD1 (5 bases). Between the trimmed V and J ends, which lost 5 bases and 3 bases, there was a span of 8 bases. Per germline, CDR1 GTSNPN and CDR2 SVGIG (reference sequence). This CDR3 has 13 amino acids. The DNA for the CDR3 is TGTGCCTGGCAGGGTGACTATAATTCACCCCTCCACTTT. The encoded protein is CAWQGDYNSPLHF.

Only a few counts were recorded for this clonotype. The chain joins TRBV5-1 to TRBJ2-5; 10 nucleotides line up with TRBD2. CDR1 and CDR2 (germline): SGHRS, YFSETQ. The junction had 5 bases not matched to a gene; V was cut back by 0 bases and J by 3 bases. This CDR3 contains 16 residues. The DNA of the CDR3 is TGCGCCAGCAGCTTGGGAGCGGGGGGGCCGGAAGAGACCCAGTACTTC. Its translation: CASSLGAGGPEETQYF.